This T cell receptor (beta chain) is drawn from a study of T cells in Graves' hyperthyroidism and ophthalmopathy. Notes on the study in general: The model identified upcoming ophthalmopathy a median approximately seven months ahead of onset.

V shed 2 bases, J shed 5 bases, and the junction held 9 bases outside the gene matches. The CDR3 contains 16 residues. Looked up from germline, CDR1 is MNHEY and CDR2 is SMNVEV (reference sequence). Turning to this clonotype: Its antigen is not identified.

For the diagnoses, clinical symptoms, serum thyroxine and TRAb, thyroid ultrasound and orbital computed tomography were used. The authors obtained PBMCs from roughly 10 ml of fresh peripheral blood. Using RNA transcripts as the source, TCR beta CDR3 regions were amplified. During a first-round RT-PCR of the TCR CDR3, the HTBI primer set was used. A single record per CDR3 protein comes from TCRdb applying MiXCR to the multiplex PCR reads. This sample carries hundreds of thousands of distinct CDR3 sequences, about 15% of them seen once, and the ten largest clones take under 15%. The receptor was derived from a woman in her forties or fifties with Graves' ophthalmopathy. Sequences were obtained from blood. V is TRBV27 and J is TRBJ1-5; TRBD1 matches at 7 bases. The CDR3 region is CASSLRGRGMHQPQHF. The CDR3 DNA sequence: TGTGCCAGCAGTTTAAGGGGCAGGGGGATGCATCAGCCCCAGCATTTT.